Below are 23 T cell receptor beta chains sequenced from a single sample in a study of shared clonotypes between healthy human individuals. Assay used: immunoSEQ multiplex PCR; TCRdb lists only in-frame clones, some missing. Of around 1,900,000 clones in the sample, roughly 95% were seen once. Naive CD8 cells were CD45RO-negative, positively selected for CCR7, excluding terminally differentiated effector memory CD45RA+ cells. The sequenced material came from naive CD8+ T cells from PBMCs. Receptors originate from a man aged 18-30 years in good health. Some clones in this sample may be carry-over from other donors' samples.

In this sample, this clone turned up once. The chain recombines TRBV11-2 with TRBJ2-3; a weak D match, TRBD2 (5 bases). V was shortened by 5 bases and J by 6 bases, with 15 bases between the two germline ends. Germline V lookup: CDR1 SGHAT, CDR2 FQNNGV. The CDR3 totals 14 residues. In DNA form, the CDR3 reads TGTGCCAGCAGCCCAGCGGATTTCAGGGATACGCAGTATTTT. Residues: CASSPADFRDTQYF.

V usage is TRBV27 and J usage is TRBJ2-7; D is uncertain. V was clipped by 6 bases and J by 2 bases, with 14 bases between them. CDR1 MNHEY and CDR2 SMNVEV come from the germline V gene (reference sequence). The CDR3 consists of 14 residues. The CDR3 sequence: CASRKERPPYEQYF. The CDR3 DNA sequence: TGTGCCAGCAGAAAGGAGAGGCCGCCCTACGAGCAGTACTTC.

This sequence joins TRBV4-2 and TRBJ1-2, with TRBD1 matching 8 bases. The CDR3 is made up of 14 amino acids. Germline V gives CDR1 LGHNA, CDR2 YNFKEQ. The J segment lost 4 bases and the V segment lost 2 bases, leaving 3 bases of the junction unmatched. The CDR3 DNA is TGTGCCAGCAGCCAACCCGACAGGGGCTATGGCTACACCTTC. The encoded protein is CASSQPDRGYGYTF.

The chain recombines TRBV27 with TRBJ2-5; the D is unclear. V shed 1 base and J shed 5 bases, with 8 bases lying between them. The CDR3 has 13 residues. Germline V CDR1 and CDR2: MNHEY, SMNVEV (reference sequence). CDR3 amino acids: CASSLLGSETQYF. DNA for the CDR3: TGTGCCAGCAGTTTATTAGGCTCTGAGACCCAGTACTTC.

V is TRBV6-6 and J is TRBJ1-2; maybe TRBD1 (5 bases). Trimming left V 0 bases short and J 2 bases short, with 10 bases between. The CDR3 runs to 15 residues. CDR1 is MNHNY and CDR2 is SVGAGI in the germline V gene (reference sequence). CDR3 in amino acids: CASSYSMTENYGYTF. The CDR3 DNA reads as TGTGCCAGCAGTTACTCGATGACAGAAAACTATGGCTACACCTTC.

The rearrangement joins TRBV9 to TRBJ2-1, with D possibly TRBD2 on 5 matching bases. Germline loops: CDR1 SGDLS, CDR2 YYNGEE. V lost 3 bases, J lost 7 bases, and 14 bases lay in between. The CDR3 contains 14 residues. The CDR3 nucleotides read TGTGCCAGCAGCGATGGGAGAACAGCGAATGAGCAGTTCTTC. It yields the protein CASSDGRTANEQFF. Filled out from reference TRBV9 and TRBJ2-1, the complete variable domain reads DSGVTQTPKHLITATGQRVTLRCSPRSGDLSVYWYQQSLDQGLQFLIQYYNGEERAKGNILERFSAQQFPDLHSELNLSSLELGDSALYFCASSDGRTANEQFFGPGTRLTVL.

This chain links TRBV29-1 with TRBJ2-5; 9 bases are a match to TRBD1. The V and J ends lost 7 bases and 5 bases, in that order; junction bases with no gene match: 8. Per the germline V gene, CDR1 is SQVTM and CDR2 is ANQGSEA. The CDR3 is made up of 13 amino acids. The CDR3 region is CSAPRDRDETQYF. As DNA, the CDR3 is TGCAGCGCCCCGAGGGACAGGGATGAGACCCAGTACTTC. Filled out from reference TRBV29-1 and TRBJ2-5, the complete variable domain reads SAVISQKPSRDICQRGTSLTIQCQVDSQVTMMFWYRQQPGQSLTLIATANQGSEATYESGFVIDKFPISRPNLTFSTLTVSNMSPEDSSIYLCSAPRDRDETQYFGPGTRLLVL.

The rearrangement uses TRBV27 and TRBJ2-5, with TRBD2 matching over 12 bases. The CDR3 sequence is 17 residues long. Trimming removed 5 bases from V and 2 bases from J; junction bases left unmatched: 9. Per germline, CDR1 MNHEY and CDR2 SMNVEV (reference sequence). The CDR3: CASSPWTSGTRQETQYF. In DNA, the CDR3 is TGTGCCAGCAGTCCGTGGACTAGCGGGACCAGACAAGAGACCCAGTACTTC.

This chain uses TRBV7-9 with TRBJ2-3, with 7 bases matching TRBD2. The CDR3 has 17 amino acids. Losses at the gene ends were 1 base for V and 0 bases for J; bases not matched to a gene: 7. CDR1 and CDR2 from the germline V gene are SEHNR and FQNEAQ (reference sequence). The CDR3 is CASSLVPSGPSTDTQYF. CDR3 in DNA: TGTGCCAGCAGCTTAGTCCCTAGCGGACCTAGCACAGATACGCAGTATTTT.

This clone showed up just once. This chain joins TRBV29-1 and TRBJ2-5; perhaps D is TRBD1 or TRBD2 (6 bases each). The CDR3 spans 14 residues. Deletions cut 3 bases from V and 1 base from J, with 12 bases between. The germline V gene encodes CDR1 SQVTM and CDR2 ANQGSEA. Written as DNA, the CDR3 is TGCAGCGTTGAGATGGGGGGCTTCCAAGAGACCCAGTACTTC. Translated, it gives CSVEMGGFQETQYF.

The rearrangement joins TRBV4-3 to TRBJ2-5, with D uncertain. CDR3 length: 14 residues. The V and J ends lost 3 bases and 5 bases respectively, with 13 bases between them. Germline V gene data show CDR1 as LGHNA and CDR2 as YSLEER. The CDR3 reads CASSQAIYSETQYF. DNA for the CDR3: TGCGCCAGCAGCCAGGCAATCTACTCGGAGACCCAGTACTTC.

J is TRBJ2-7 and V is TRBV6-1; 8 nucleotides agree with TRBD2. Germline V CDR1 and CDR2: MNHNS, SASEGT. This CDR3 has 15 residues. The J segment lost 6 bases and the V segment lost 4 bases, leaving 11 bases of the junction unmatched. The CDR3 DNA sequence: TGTGCCAGCAGTGGGTCTCTAGCGGGTCGTGGCGAGCAGTACTTC. Amino acid sequence: CASSGSLAGRGEQYF.

V usage is TRBV9 and J usage is TRBJ1-5; D not resolved. The CDR3 has 15 amino acids. Germline V gene data show CDR1 as SGDLS and CDR2 as YYNGEE. Trimming took off 3 bases at V and 0 bases at J, with 10 bases between the two ends. The CDR3 DNA sequence: TGTGCCAGCAGCGAGGGCGGCTATAGCAATCAGCCCCAGCATTTT. Translating gives CASSEGGYSNQPQHF.

J is TRBJ1-5 and V is TRBV4-1; tentative D call: TRBD1 (5 bases). Trimming took off 1 base at V and 6 bases at J, with 7 bases between the two ends. The germline gives CDR1 MGHRA, CDR2 YSYEKL. This CDR3 has 13 residues. CDR3 coding DNA: TGCGCCAGCAGCCAAGGGGGGATTCAGCCCCAGCATTTT. This gives the protein CASSQGGIQPQHF.

The V gene is TRBV4-1, the J gene TRBJ2-3, with 7 nucleotides matching TRBD2. CDR1 is MGHRA and CDR2 is YSYEKL in the germline V gene. V was pared by 1 base and J by 2 bases, with 6 bases of the junction left unmatched. This CDR3 comprises 16 residues. The CDR3 DNA sequence: TGCGCCAGCAGCCAAGTACGAGCGGGGATCACAGATACGCAGTATTTT. Its protein product is CASSQVRAGITDTQYF.

This chain connects TRBV5-1 to TRBJ2-1; the D is unclear. In germline, CDR1 is SGHRS, CDR2 YFSETQ. The germline V and J ends were trimmed by 4 bases and 6 bases, with 8 bases remaining between them. There are 12 residues in the CDR3. CDR3 coding DNA: TGCGCCAGCAGCCCTAGGACCAATGAGCAGTTCTTC. Translating gives CASSPRTNEQFF. Together with reference TRBV5-1 and TRBJ2-1, the CDR3 gives the full variable domain: KAGVTQTPRYLIKTRGQQVTLSCSPISGHRSVSWYQQTPGQGLQFLFEYFSETQRNKGNFPGRFSGRQFSNSRSEMNVSTLELGDSALYLCASSPRTNEQFFGPGTRLTVL.

The chain uses TRBV28 and TRBJ2-1; 11 bases are shared with TRBD2. The CDR3 consists of 15 residues. Trimming took 5 bases from V and 6 from J; bases not matched to a gene: 6. Germline CDR1 and CDR2: MDHEN and SYDVKM. This CDR3 reads CASSHTSGRGNEQFF. The DNA for the CDR3 is TGTGCCAGCAGTCATACTAGCGGGAGAGGCAATGAGCAGTTCTTC.

The chain combines TRBV7-9 with TRBJ1-1; D possibly corresponds to TRBD1 (5 bases). The V gene's germline CDR1 is SEHNR and CDR2 FQNEAQ (reference sequence). The ends were cut back, 3 bases at V and 0 bases at J, with 8 bases in the middle. This CDR3 is built from 14 residues. As DNA, the CDR3 is TGTGCCAGCAGCTTGGGGCCAGTGAACACTGAAGCTTTCTTT. Amino acid sequence: CASSLGPVNTEAFF.

The chain combines TRBV7-6 with TRBJ2-7, with 14 bases fitting TRBD2. The CDR3 runs to 17 residues. V was clipped by 5 bases and J by 2 bases; unmatched bases: 8. CDR1 and CDR2 from the germline V gene are SGHVS and FNYEAQ. The CDR3 nucleotides are TGTGCCAGCAGCCGCGGACTAGCGGGAGGAATGACCTACGAGCAGTACTTC. Translated, it gives CASSRGLAGGMTYEQYF.

The chain combines TRBV7-2 with TRBJ2-1; D remains unclear. The CDR3 totals 12 residues. The V gene's germline CDR1 is SGHTA and CDR2 FQGNSA. Trimming cost V 3 bases and J 8 bases, with 8 bases left between them. CDR3 nucleotide sequence: TGTGCCAGCAGCTTGCTCCCCGATGAGCAGTTCTTC. Encoded protein: CASSLLPDEQFF.

The V call is TRBV27, the J call TRBJ2-7; 7 nucleotides agree with TRBD1. This CDR3 comprises 13 residues. J lost 5 bases, V lost 6 bases, and 7 bases had no gene match. CDR1 is MNHEY, CDR2 SMNVEV, per germline (reference sequence). Here the CDR3 DNA reads TGTGCCAGCAGCCTATACAGGGGCGACGAGCAGTACTTC. Protein product: CASSLYRGDEQYF.

The chain links TRBV9 to TRBJ1-1, with 7 nucleotides matching TRBD1. CDR3 length equals 18 residues. V trimming: 0 bases; J trimming: 0 bases; junction bases outside the gene matches: 11. Looked up from germline, CDR1 is SGDLS and CDR2 is YYNGEE. CDR3 DNA: TGTGCCAGCAGCGTAGGGGGAACAGGGGTCACATTGAACACTGAAGCTTTCTTT. It is translated as CASSVGGTGVTLNTEAFF.

The chain combines TRBV19 with TRBJ1-1; no definite D call. Trimming pared 10 bases from V and 5 bases from J, leaving 14 bases between. This CDR3 contains 12 residues. The germline V gene has CDR1 LNHDA and CDR2 SQIVND (reference sequence). DNA for the CDR3: TGTGCCACATCGGTGGGGAAGACTGAAGCTTTCTTT. Encoded protein: CATSVGKTEAFF.